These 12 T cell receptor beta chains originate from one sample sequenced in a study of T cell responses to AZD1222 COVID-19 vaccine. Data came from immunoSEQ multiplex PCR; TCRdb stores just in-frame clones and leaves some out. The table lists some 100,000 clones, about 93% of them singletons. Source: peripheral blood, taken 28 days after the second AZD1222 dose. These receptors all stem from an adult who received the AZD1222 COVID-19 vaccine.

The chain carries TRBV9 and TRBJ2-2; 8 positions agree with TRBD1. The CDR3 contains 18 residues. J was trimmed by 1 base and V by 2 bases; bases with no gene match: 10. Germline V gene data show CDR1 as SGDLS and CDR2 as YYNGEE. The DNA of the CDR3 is TGTGCCAGCAGCGTGACCTCAACCGGGACAGGGAACACCGGGGAGCTGTTTTTT. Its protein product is CASSVTSTGTGNTGELFF.

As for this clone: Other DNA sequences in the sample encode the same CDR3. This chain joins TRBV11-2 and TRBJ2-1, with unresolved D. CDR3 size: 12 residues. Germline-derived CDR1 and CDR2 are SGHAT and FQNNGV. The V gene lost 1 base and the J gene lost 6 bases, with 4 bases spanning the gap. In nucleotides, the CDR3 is TGTGCCAGCAGCTTAGTGGGCAATGAGCAGTTCTTC. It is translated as CASSLVGNEQFF.

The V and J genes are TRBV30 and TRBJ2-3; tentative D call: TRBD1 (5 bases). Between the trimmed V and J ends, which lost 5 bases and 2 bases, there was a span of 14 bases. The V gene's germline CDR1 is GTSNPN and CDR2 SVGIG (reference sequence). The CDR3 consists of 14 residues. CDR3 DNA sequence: TGTGCCTGGTACCAGGGCCAATACACAGATACGCAGTATTTT. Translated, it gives CAWYQGQYTDTQYF.

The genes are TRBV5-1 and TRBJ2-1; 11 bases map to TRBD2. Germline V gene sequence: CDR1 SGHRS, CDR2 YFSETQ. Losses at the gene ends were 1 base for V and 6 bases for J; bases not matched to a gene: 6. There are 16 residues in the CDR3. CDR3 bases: TGCGCCAGCAGCTTGTTAGCGGGGGGGCCGGCCAATGAGCAGTTCTTC. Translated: CASSLLAGGPANEQFF.

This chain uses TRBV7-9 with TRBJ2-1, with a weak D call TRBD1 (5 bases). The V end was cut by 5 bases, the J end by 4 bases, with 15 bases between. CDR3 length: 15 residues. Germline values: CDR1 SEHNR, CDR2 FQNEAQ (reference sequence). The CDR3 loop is CASSVTTERYNEQFF. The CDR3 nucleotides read TGTGCCAGCAGCGTGACGACAGAGAGGTACAATGAGCAGTTCTTC.

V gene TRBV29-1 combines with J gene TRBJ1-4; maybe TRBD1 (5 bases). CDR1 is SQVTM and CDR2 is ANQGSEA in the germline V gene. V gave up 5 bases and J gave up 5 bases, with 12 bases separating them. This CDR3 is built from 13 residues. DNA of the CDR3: TGCAGCGTTTCAGGGACTCGGAATGAAAAACTGTTTTTT. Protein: CSVSGTRNEKLFF.

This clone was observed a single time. CDR3 coding DNA: TGTGCCAGCAGGTACCAAGGACAGTGGGCGCAAGCTTTCTTT. It encodes CASRYQGQWAQAFF. This sequence joins TRBV28 and TRBJ1-1, with D possibly being TRBD1 (6 bases). The CDR3 is 14 amino acids. The germline V gene encodes CDR1 MDHEN and CDR2 SYDVKM. V was pared by 6 bases and J by 9 bases, with 20 bases between.

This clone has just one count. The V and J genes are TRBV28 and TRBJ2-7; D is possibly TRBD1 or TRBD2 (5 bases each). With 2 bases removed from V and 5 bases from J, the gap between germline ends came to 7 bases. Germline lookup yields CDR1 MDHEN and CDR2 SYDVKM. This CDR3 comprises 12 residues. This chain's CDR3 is CASSLMGDEQYF. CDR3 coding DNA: TGTGCCAGCAGTTTAATGGGGGACGAGCAGTACTTC.

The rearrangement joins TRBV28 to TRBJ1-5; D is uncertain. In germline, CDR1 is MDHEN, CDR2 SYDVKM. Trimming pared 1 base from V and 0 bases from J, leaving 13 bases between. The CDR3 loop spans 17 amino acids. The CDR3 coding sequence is TGTGCCAGCAGTTTATTAGGCCCCAACGATAGCAATCAGCCCCAGCATTTT. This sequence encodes CASSLLGPNDSNQPQHF.

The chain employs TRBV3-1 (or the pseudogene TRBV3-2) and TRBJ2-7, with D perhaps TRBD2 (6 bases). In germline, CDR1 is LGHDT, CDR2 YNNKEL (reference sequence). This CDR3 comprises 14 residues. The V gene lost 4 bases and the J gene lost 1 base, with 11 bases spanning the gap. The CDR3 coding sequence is TGTGCCAGCAGCCTACTCGCGGGGTCCTACGAGCAGTACTTC. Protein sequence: CASSLLAGSYEQYF.

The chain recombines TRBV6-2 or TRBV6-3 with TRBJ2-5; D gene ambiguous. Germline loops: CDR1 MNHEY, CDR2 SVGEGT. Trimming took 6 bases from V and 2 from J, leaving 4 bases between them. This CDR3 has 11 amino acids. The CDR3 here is CASSPQETQYF. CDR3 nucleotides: TGTGCCAGCAGCCCACAAGAGACCCAGTACTTC.

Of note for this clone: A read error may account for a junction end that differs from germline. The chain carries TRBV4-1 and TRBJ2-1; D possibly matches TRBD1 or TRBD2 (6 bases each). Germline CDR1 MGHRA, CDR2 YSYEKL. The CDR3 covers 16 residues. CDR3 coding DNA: TGCGCCAGCAAGCCAAGATACGAGGGGGGTCTCAATGAGCGGTTCTTC. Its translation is CASKPRYEGGLNERFF.